This entry is about one TCR beta chain. This CDR3 contains 15 residues. Per the germline V gene, CDR1 is MNHEY and CDR2 is SVGAGI. V lost 4 bases and J lost 3; bases outside the gene matches: 6. This sample stems from a study of blood T cell repertoires in COVID-19. The wider study: Acute and convalescent COVID-19 samples came from the United States, Italy and Spain.

Measured with immunoSEQ multiplex PCR; TCRdb has only the in-frame clones, and not every one. The sample holds some 19,000 clones, 85% to 90% seen once. Sequencing was performed on peripheral blood. The J gene is TRBJ2-3, the V gene TRBV6-5; 8 bases map to TRBD1. The sequence was collected from a man between 65 and 85 years old with acute or convalescent COVID-19. The CDR3 loop reads CASSSGGDGTDTQYF. CDR3 nucleotide sequence: TGTGCCAGCAGTTCAGGGGGCGATGGGACAGATACGCAGTATTTT.